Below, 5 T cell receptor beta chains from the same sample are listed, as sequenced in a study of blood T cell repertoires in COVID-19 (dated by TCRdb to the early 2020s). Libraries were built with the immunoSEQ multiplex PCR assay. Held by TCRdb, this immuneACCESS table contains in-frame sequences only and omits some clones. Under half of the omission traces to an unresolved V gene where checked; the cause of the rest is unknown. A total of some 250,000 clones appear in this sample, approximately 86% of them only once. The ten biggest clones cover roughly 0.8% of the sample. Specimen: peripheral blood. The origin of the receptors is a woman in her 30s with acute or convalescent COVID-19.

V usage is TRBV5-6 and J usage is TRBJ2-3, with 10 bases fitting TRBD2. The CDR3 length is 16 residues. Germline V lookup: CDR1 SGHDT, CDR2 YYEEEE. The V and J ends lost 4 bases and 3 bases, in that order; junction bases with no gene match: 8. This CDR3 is CASSLLAGEGTDTQYF. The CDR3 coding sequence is TGTGCCAGCAGCCTCCTAGCGGGAGAGGGAACAGATACGCAGTATTTT.

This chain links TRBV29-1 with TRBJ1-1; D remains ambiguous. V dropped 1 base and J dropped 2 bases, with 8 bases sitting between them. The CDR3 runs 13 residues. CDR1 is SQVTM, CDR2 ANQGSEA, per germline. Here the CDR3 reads CSVEVEINTEAFF. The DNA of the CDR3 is TGCAGCGTTGAAGTGGAGATTAACACTGAAGCTTTCTTT.

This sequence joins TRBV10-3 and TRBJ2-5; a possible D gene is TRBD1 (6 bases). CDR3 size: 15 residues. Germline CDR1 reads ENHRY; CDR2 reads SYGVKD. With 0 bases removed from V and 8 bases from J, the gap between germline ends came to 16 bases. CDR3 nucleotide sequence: TGTGCCATCAGTGAGTCCGGGTCAGGGGTTTCCACCCAGTACTTC. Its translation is CAISESGSGVSTQYF.

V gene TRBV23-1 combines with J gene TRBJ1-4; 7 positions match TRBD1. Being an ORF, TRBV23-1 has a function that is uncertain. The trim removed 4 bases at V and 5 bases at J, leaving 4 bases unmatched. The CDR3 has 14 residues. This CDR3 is CASSPGTENEKLFF. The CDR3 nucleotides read TGCGCCAGCAGTCCCGGGACAGAAAATGAAAAACTGTTTTTT.

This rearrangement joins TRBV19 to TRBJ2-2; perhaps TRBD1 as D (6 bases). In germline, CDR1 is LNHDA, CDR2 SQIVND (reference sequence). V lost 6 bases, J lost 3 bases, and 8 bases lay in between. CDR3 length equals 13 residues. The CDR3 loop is CASRDSYTGELFF. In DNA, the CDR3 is TGTGCCAGTAGGGACAGCTACACCGGGGAGCTGTTTTTT.